Below, 14 T cell receptor beta chains from the same sample are listed, as sequenced in a study of breast tumors, draining lymph nodes, adjacent tissues listed by TCRdb under 2016. Lymph node samples came from the axillary draining lymph nodes of breast cancer patients. The library was generated by multiplex PCR. Data came from an Illumina HiSeq 2000. The raw public reads went through TCRdb reprocessing: fastp at Q25, MiXCR clone calling, in-frame beta chains kept. Every entry covers one CDR3 protein and lists the most common genes and DNA from its rows. This sample has some 140,000 distinct CDR3 sequences in its table, and less than 25% of those were observed once. The ten largest account for 2% to 2.5% of the sample. What was sequenced was axillary lymph node tissue. The source is a female donor with breast cancer. Some clones in this sample may be carry-over from other donors' samples.

The table lists this clonotype with many counts. The gene calls are TRBV20-1 and TRBJ2-7, with D possibly TRBD2 on 6 matching bases. In germline, CDR1 is DFQATT, CDR2 SNEGSKA (reference sequence). Trimming shortened V by 5 bases and J by 5 bases, and 22 bases separated the two germline ends. This CDR3 is 15 amino acids long. CDR3 region: CSASSGVRISDEQYF. As DNA, the CDR3 is TGCAGTGCTTCGTCGGGAGTAAGGATTTCAGACGAGCAGTACTTC.

This clonotype was counted at least ten times. Mismatch with germline at one junction end may stem from a read error. The J gene is TRBJ1-2, the V gene TRBV4-1, with 8 bases aligning to TRBD1. Per germline, CDR1 MGHRA and CDR2 YSYEKL. This CDR3 is 13 amino acids long. CDR3 amino acids: CASSQGQGYGYTF. The DNA of the CDR3 is TGTGCCAGCAGCCAAGGACAGGGTTATGGCTACACCTTC.

This clonotype appeared many times. The chain recombines TRBV9 with TRBJ2-1; D not resolved. Germline V CDR1 and CDR2: SGDLS, YYNGEE. The CDR3 covers 13 residues. V was pared by 0 bases and J by 1 base, with 2 bases between. This CDR3 is CASSVGSYNEQFF. CDR3 coding DNA: TGTGCCAGCAGCGTAGGGTCCTACAATGAGCAGTTCTTC.

This clonotype came up many times. As DNA, the CDR3 is TGCAGTGCTAGAGATCTGAAGTCACCCAAGGAAGGAGGCTACACCTTC. Translated, it gives CSARDLKSPKEGGYTF. The chain carries TRBV20-1 and TRBJ1-2, with unresolved D. Germline CDR1 is DFQATT and CDR2 is SNEGSKA (reference sequence). Trimming shortened V by 0 bases and J by 8 bases, and 22 bases separated the two germline ends. The CDR3 contains 16 residues.

There are many counts of this clonotype. The chain employs TRBV29-1 and TRBJ1-2; D gene ambiguous. CDR1 is SQVTM, CDR2 ANQGSEA, per germline. The CDR3 runs to 12 residues. The V end lost 2 bases, the J end lost 3 bases, and 7 bases lay between the germline ends. CDR3 nucleotide sequence: TGCAGCGTTGAATTGGGGTACTATGGCTACACCTTC. It yields the protein CSVELGYYGYTF.

The chain carries TRBV29-1 and TRBJ2-5; the D gene could be TRBD1 or TRBD2 (5 bases each). V lost 3 bases and J 2 bases, leaving 16 bases between the germline ends. The CDR3 length is 15 residues. Germline lookup yields CDR1 SQVTM and CDR2 ANQGSEA. CDR3 in DNA: TGCAGCGTTGACGGTGTACTAGGGGCGCAAGAGACCCAGTACTTC. Amino acids: CSVDGVLGAQETQYF.

As to this clonotype: A much larger clone lies one base from this, so it may be a read error. V gene TRBV6-6 combines with J gene TRBJ2-7; D uncertain. The germline V gene encodes CDR1 MNHNY and CDR2 SVGAGI (reference sequence). CDR3 length: 11 residues. The CDR3 loop reads CASLSTYEQHF. CDR3 in DNA: TGTGCCAGTCTGAGTACCTACGAGCAGCACTTC.

The CDR3 loop is CASGWTGGSGANVLTF. The CDR3 DNA reads TGTGCCAGCGGATGGACAGGGGGCTCTGGGGCCAACGTCCTGACTTTC. The chain employs TRBV14 and TRBJ2-6, with 10 bases matching TRBD1. CDR3 length: 16 residues. V lost 8 bases to trimming and J lost 0 bases; unmatched junction nucleotides: 4. CDR1 and CDR2 (germline): SGHDN, FVKESK. Looking up the rest from reference TRBV14 and TRBJ2-6 gives the full variable domain: EAGVTQFPSHSVIEKGQTVTLRCDPISGHDNLYWYRRVMGKEIKFLLHFVKESKQDESGMPNNRFLAERTGGTYSTLKVQPAELEDSGVYFCASGWTGGSGANVLTFGAGSRLTVL.

This clonotype was counted at least ten times. The chain employs TRBV5-1 and TRBJ2-7; no definite D call. The CDR3 runs 14 residues. The V gene lost 0 bases and the J gene lost 3 bases, with 10 bases spanning the gap. Germline V gives CDR1 SGHRS, CDR2 YFSETQ. The CDR3 DNA reads as TGCGCCAGCAGCTTGGAGGGTAGTAGCTACGAGCAGTACTTC. Residues: CASSLEGSSYEQYF.

The sample holds many counts of this clonotype. The chain couples TRBV7-8 to TRBJ2-1; D remains ambiguous. Germline V gene lookup returns CDR1 SGHVS and CDR2 FQNEAQ. Deletions cut 0 bases from V and 14 bases from J, with 11 bases between. The CDR3 extends over 12 amino acids. As DNA, the CDR3 is TGTGCCAGCAGCTTAGCTCCCCTCCCAGAGTTCTTC. This encodes CASSLAPLPEFF.

This clonotype came up many times. This chain links TRBV6-5 with TRBJ1-2; 8 bases align to TRBD1. Germline V CDR1 and CDR2: MNHEY, SVGAGI. There are 15 residues in the CDR3. V trimming: 7 bases; J trimming: 8 bases; junction bases outside the gene matches: 15. CDR3 nucleotide sequence: TGTGCCAGCACCTACTCCGCAGGGGGCTGGGGGGGCTACACCTTC. Translation gives CASTYSAGGWGGYTF.

The table lists this clonotype with many counts. The rearrangement uses TRBV30 and TRBJ1-4; 9 bases agree with TRBD1. Trimming removed 2 bases from V and 7 bases from J; junction bases left unmatched: 5. CDR3 length: 14 amino acids. Germline loops: CDR1 GTSNPN, CDR2 SVGIG (reference sequence). CDR3 DNA: TGTGCCTGGAGTTTGGACAGGGGCGGTGAAAAACTGTTTTTT. As protein: CAWSLDRGGEKLFF.

This clonotype was observed many times. The chain combines TRBV5-4 with TRBJ1-5; 10 nucleotides line up with TRBD1. Germline CDR1 and CDR2: SGHNT and YYREEE (reference sequence). Losses at the gene ends were 4 bases for V and 7 bases for J; bases not matched to a gene: 5. The CDR3 has 14 residues. The CDR3 sequence: CASSEGQGGQPQHF. The CDR3, as DNA: TGTGCCAGCAGCGAAGGACAGGGGGGCCAGCCCCAGCATTTT.

Of note for this clonotype: One base away lies a much larger clone, so this may be a sequencing read error. The chain is built from TRBV29-1 and TRBJ2-5; a weak D match, TRBD1 (6 bases). Trimming took 5 bases from V and 1 from J, leaving 11 bases between them. The CDR3 is made up of 13 amino acids. CDR1 is SQVTM and CDR2 is ANQGSEA in the germline V gene. The CDR3 coding sequence is TGCAGCGTTCCGGGACAACCCCAAGAGACCCAGTACTTC. Its protein is CSVPGQPQETQYF.